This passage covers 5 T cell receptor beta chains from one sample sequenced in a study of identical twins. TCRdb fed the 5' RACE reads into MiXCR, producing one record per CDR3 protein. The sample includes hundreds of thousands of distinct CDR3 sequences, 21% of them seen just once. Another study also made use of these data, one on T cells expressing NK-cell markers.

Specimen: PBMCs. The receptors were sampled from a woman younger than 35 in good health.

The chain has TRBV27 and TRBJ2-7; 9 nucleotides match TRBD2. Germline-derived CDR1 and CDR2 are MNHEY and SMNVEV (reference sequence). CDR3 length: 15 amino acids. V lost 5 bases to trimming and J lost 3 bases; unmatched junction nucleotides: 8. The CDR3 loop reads CASSVAGGPIYEQYF. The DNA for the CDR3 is TGTGCCAGCAGTGTTGCGGGAGGGCCTATCTACGAGCAGTACTTC.

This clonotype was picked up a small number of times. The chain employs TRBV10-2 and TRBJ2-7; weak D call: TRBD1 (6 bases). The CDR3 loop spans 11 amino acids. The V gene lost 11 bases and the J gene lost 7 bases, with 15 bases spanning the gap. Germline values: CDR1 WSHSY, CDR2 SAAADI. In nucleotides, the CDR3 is TGCGCCGCCACAACAGGGTGGGAGCAGTACTTC. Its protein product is CAATTGWEQYF.

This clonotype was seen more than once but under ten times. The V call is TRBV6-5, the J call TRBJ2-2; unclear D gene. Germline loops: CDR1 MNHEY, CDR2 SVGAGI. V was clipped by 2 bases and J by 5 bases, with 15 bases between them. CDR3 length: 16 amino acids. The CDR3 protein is CASSYKVTRGTGELFF. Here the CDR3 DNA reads TGTGCCAGCAGTTACAAGGTGACCCGAGGTACCGGGGAGCTGTTTTTT.

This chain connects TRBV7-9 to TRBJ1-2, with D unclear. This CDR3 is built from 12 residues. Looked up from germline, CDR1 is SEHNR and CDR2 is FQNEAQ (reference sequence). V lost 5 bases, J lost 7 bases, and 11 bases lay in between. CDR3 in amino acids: CASSVRVLGYTF. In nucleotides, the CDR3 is TGTGCCAGCAGCGTAAGGGTACTTGGCTACACCTTC. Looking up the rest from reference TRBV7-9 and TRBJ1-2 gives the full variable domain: DTGVSQNPRHKITKRGQNVTFRCDPISEHNRLYWYRQTLGQGPEFLTYFQNEAQLEKSRLLSDRFSAERPKGSFSTLEIQRTEQGDSAMYLCASSVRVLGYTFGSGTRLTVV.

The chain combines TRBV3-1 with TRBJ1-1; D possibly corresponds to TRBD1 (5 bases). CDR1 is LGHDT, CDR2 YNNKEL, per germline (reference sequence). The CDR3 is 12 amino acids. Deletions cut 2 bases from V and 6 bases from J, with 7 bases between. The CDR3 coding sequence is TGTGCCAGCAGCCAACCGGGGGCTGAAGCTTTCTTT. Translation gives CASSQPGAEAFF.